The entry below describes one T cell receptor (beta chain). The antigen remains unidentified. The data were taken from a study of long-term antiretroviral therapy in people with HIV. Study-level findings and limits: HIV repertoires had narrower CDR3 length ranges than controls. With ART, diversity went up but was still lower than in transplant donor controls. Blood obtained between about 2004 and 2018 may reflect older ART regimens. Clones that had undergone expansion before ART dominated the repertoire at all time points.

Trimming took 6 bases from V and 2 from J; bases not matched to a gene: 5. This CDR3 is 15 amino acids long. CDR1 ENHRY and CDR2 SYGVKD come from the germline V gene. Researchers report immunoSEQ v3.0 was run at survey level. The protocol was immunoSEQ multiplex PCR, while the TCRdb copy is restricted to in-frame clones and leaves out a portion. Among 34,000 or so clones listed, 85% were seen once. The chain recombines TRBV10-3 with TRBJ2-1; 9 bases agree with TRBD2. This receptor was identified in a man between 18 and 35 years old with HIV. The sequencing here drew on unsorted PBMCs, taken around 3.3 years after starting antiretroviral therapy. In nucleotides, the CDR3 is TGTGCCATCAGGACTAGCGGAGGGGCCTACAATGAGCAGTTCTTC. Amino acids: CAIRTSGGAYNEQFF.